The 2 T cell receptor beta chains listed next were all sequenced from one sample in a study of CD8 T cells in ankylosing spondylitis. TCRdb ran MiXCR on the 5' RACE reads and lists one entry per CDR3 protein. The table shows around 770,000 distinct CDR3 sequences, with 15% to 20% occurring only once. Study conclusions and caveats: A motif of roughly 8 highly homologous TCR beta variants was seen as apparently characteristic of ankylosing spondylitis blood.

Their specific antigens are unknown. The sample taken for sequencing was blood, either unsorted or a sorted T cell fraction (not recorded which). These receptors were taken from a male donor with ankylosing spondylitis.

In its sample, this clonotype was seen a few times. CDR3 sequence: CASSPRWEGFNEKLFF. CDR3 bases: TGCGCCAGCAGCCCCCGATGGGAGGGGTTTAATGAAAAACTGTTTTTT. This sequence joins TRBV4-1 and TRBJ1-4; tentative D call: TRBD1 (5 bases). Trimming stripped 4 bases from V and 4 bases from J, with 16 bases between. CDR1 is MGHRA and CDR2 is YSYEKL in the germline V gene. The CDR3 is 16 residues long.

The V and J genes are TRBV11-2 and TRBJ2-2; D is perhaps TRBD2 (5 bases). This CDR3 contains 15 residues. Trimming took off 3 bases at V and 3 bases at J, with 11 bases between the two ends. CDR1 is SGHAT and CDR2 is FQNNGV in the germline V gene. As DNA, the CDR3 is TGTGCCAGCAGCTTCGTTGGGAGCCACACCGGGGAGCTGTTTTTT. This gives the protein CASSFVGSHTGELFF. Drawing the rest from reference TRBV11-2 and TRBJ2-2, the complete variable domain is EAGVAQSPRYKIIEKRQSVAFWCNPISGHATLYWYQQILGQGPKLLIQFQNNGVVDDSQLPKDRFSAERLKGVDSTLKIQPAKLEDSAVYLCASSFVGSHTGELFFGEGSRLTVL.